A selection of T cell receptor beta chains follows, all from one sample in a study of T-cell reconstitution after alpha-beta-depleted transplantation in children. TCRdb re-derived calls from the PCR reads in MiXCR, one entry per CDR3 protein. The sample yields about 640,000 distinct CDR3 sequences, roughly 17% seen once. The specimen was PBMCs from the stem cell graft donor, collected from the stem cell graft. The receptors originated from a human donor who donated a stem cell graft to a child with acute myeloid leukemia. CDR3s include the opening cysteine and the closing phenylalanine or tryptophan. The D gene is left open where the match is weak. Clone size appears in some rows only: once, few, many, or a class for an expanded clone.

TGCAGTGCTAGAGATCTATCGTGGAACACTGAAGCTTTCTTT,CSARDLSWNTEAFF,TRBJ1-1,TRBV20-1,.,.
TGTGCCAGCAGCCCGACAGGGGCTCATTCACCCCTCCACTTT,CASSPTGAHSPLHF,TRBJ1-6,TRBV12-3/TRBV12-4,few,TRBD1
TGCAGTGCTTATCGAGGGACAGTGAAGAACACTGAAGCTTTCTTT,CSAYRGTVKNTEAFF,TRBJ1-1,TRBV20-1,many,TRBD1
TGCAGTGCTTCAGACAGGGGCCGTGGCTACACCTTC,CSASDRGRGYTF,TRBJ1-2,TRBV20-1,few,TRBD1
TGTGCCAGCAGTGAATCGGGAGGGGGGAATCAGCCCCAGCATTTT,CASSESGGGNQPQHF,TRBJ1-5,TRBV25-1,.,.
TGCAGTGCCACAACAACCGGAAACACCATATATTTT,CSATTTGNTIYF,TRBJ1-3,TRBV20-1,many,.
TGCAGTGCTAGGACGACAGCTCCAGAGACCCAGTACTTC,CSARTTAPETQYF,TRBJ2-5,TRBV20-1,many,.
TGTGCCAGCAGCTTAAATCCGGGAACGGAGACCCAGTACTTC,CASSLNPGTETQYF,TRBJ2-5,TRBV7-3,.,.
TGTGCCAGCTTGCGGGAGAATGAGCAGTTCTTC,CASLRENEQFF,TRBJ2-1,TRBV7-9,once,TRBD2
TGCAGTGCTTACCCCCGTGGACAGCATGGCACTGAAGCTTTCTTT,CSAYPRGQHGTEAFF,TRBJ1-1,TRBV20-1,many,.
TGCAGTGCTAGTGAACTAGCTCGTGACAATGAGCAGTTCTTC,CSASELARDNEQFF,TRBJ2-1,TRBV20-1,many,.
TGCAGTGCTCCCCCACCGAAGGCCGTAAATTCACCCCTCCACTTT,CSAPPPKAVNSPLHF,TRBJ1-6,TRBV20-1,many,.
TGTGCCAGCAGGCGACAGTTTGAAGCTTTCTTT,CASRRQFEAFF,TRBJ1-1,TRBV12-3/TRBV12-4,many,.
TGCAACGCAAAAGGCGCGATGAACACTGAAGCTTTCTTT,CNAKGAMNTEAFF,TRBJ1-1,TRBV29-1,many,.
TGTGCCAGCAGGGACGGACAAGGCCCTGAAGCTTTCTTT,CASRDGQGPEAFF,TRBJ1-1,TRBV6-1,many,.
TGCAGTTTTTTGGCGATAGGTGATAGGCAGTACTTC,CSFLAIGDRQYF,TRBJ2-7,TRBV29-1,few,.
TGTGCCAGCAGTTCTAGCGGGGGGTCCTACAATGAGCAGTTCTTC,CASSSSGGSYNEQFF,TRBJ2-1,TRBV12-3/TRBV12-4,many,TRBD2
TGTGCCAGCAGCTTAGTGGGCCCCTACGATGAGCAGTTCTTC,CASSLVGPYDEQFF,TRBJ2-1,TRBV7-9,few,.
TGTGCCAGCAGCTGGACTGGGGTCCAGACAGATACGCAGTATTTT,CASSWTGVQTDTQYF,TRBJ2-3,TRBV7-2,many,.
TGTGCCAGCACCCCCAGGGGGGGCGCTTACGAGCAGTACTTC,CASTPRGGAYEQYF,TRBJ2-7,TRBV12-3/TRBV12-4,many,.
TGTGCCAGCGGATCCGGGACGGGAATCTCTGGGGCCAACGTCCTGACTTTC,CASGSGTGISGANVLTF,TRBJ2-6,TRBV9,many,.
TGTGCCAGCAGCTTAGAGGGGAACGTATACGAGCAGTACTTC,CASSLEGNVYEQYF,TRBJ2-7,TRBV7-2,.,.
TGCAGTGCTATCGCCCTTGGGGACTACACCTTC,CSAIALGDYTF,TRBJ1-2,TRBV20-1,few,.
TGTGCCAGCAGCTTTCGTTCTGTCGGGGCCCAGTACTTC,CASSFRSVGAQYF,TRBJ2-5,TRBV7-2,many,.
TGTGCCAGCAGTATCACAGAGTTCTATGGCTACACCTTC,CASSITEFYGYTF,TRBJ1-2,TRBV12-3/TRBV12-4,many,.
TGTGCCAGCAGCGCCCCTGACAGGCTCCGCGGTTACACCTTC,CASSAPDRLRGYTF,TRBJ1-2,TRBV28,few,.